The subject of this entry is one T cell receptor beta chain. Its specificity is unknown. These data come from a study of CD8+CD57+ T cells in acquired aplastic anemia. Study-wide background: Sorting CD4+ and CD8+ cells gave DNA averaging roughly 3.2 ug.

Study-wide points: The study identified under 30 CD8+ CDR3 sequences shared by patients and controls.

Germline V gene data show CDR1 as SEHNR and CDR2 as FQNEAQ (reference sequence). The CDR3 is 14 amino acids. The junction had 1 base not matched to a gene; V was cut back by 2 bases and J by 3 bases. The use of genomic DNA as template underpinned the TCR beta VDJ and CDR3 profiling. Using its own MiXCR run on the reads, TCRdb lists one record per CDR3 protein. Among roughly 280,000 distinct CDR3 sequences listed, roughly 59% were seen once. Whoever was chosen for sequencing had shown CD8+CD57+ cell expansion by flow cytometry. V and J are TRBV7-9 and TRBJ2-3, with 8 bases aligning to TRBD2. The sequence derives from a human donor with aplastic anemia. The sequenced sample was sorted CD4+, CD8+, or CD8+CD57+ T cells (not recorded which) from PBMCs. In DNA form, the CDR3 reads TGTGCCAGCAGCTTAACTAGCGGAACAGATACGCAGTATTTT. Translated, it gives CASSLTSGTDTQYF.